The 5 T cell receptor beta chains in this list originate from one sample, sequenced in a study of T cells in Graves' hyperthyroidism and ophthalmopathy. TCR beta CDR3 regions were amplified from RNA. HTBI primers were the set used in a first-round RT-PCR of the TCR CDR3. TCRdb called the multiplex PCR reads again in MiXCR, with one record for every CDR3 protein. Among 400,000 to 600,000 distinct CDR3 sequences, about 16% were seen once, and the ten largest hold roughly 29%. Sequences were obtained from blood. The receptors shown here come from a woman aged 25 to 39 with Graves' ophthalmopathy.

This clonotype was recorded only once. CDR3 protein: CASSYSGLNGNTIYF. Written as DNA, the CDR3 is TGTGCCAGCAGTTACTCGGGCCTAAATGGGAACACCATATATTTT. V is TRBV6-5 and J is TRBJ1-3, with unresolved D. The CDR3 loop spans 15 amino acids. Trimming removed 0 bases at V and 7 bases at J, with 13 bases between. Germline values: CDR1 MNHEY, CDR2 SVGAGI.

This clonotype was seen many times. The chain employs TRBV28 and TRBJ2-5; 10 bases map to TRBD1. V shed 8 bases and J 5 bases; nucleotides not matched to a gene: 8. The CDR3 has 14 residues. Germline CDR1 and CDR2: MDHEN and SYDVKM. For the CDR3, the DNA is TGTGCCAGCGCCCGGACAGGGGGGACGGAGACCCAGTACTTC. This encodes CASARTGGTETQYF.

In this sample, this clonotype turned up a few times. The gene calls are TRBV19 and TRBJ2-1; a weak D match, TRBD2 (6 bases). Germline loops: CDR1 LNHDA, CDR2 SQIVND (reference sequence). V lost 0 bases and J 4 bases, leaving 13 bases between the germline ends. The CDR3 runs to 16 residues. The CDR3 reads CASSIDRRGSYNEQFF. The CDR3 DNA follows: TGTGCCAGTAGTATAGATCGGAGGGGATCGTACAATGAGCAGTTCTTC. Filled out from reference TRBV19 and TRBJ2-1, the complete variable domain reads DGGITQSPKYLFRKEGQNVTLSCEQNLNHDAMYWYRQDPGQGLRLIYYSQIVNDFQKGDIAEGYSVSREKKESFPLTVTSAQKNPTAFYLCASSIDRRGSYNEQFFGPGTRLTVL.

At least ten counts were recorded for this clonotype. The rearrangement uses TRBV18 and TRBJ1-1; D gene ambiguous. The germline V gene has CDR1 KGHSH and CDR2 LQKENI. Trimming left V 3 bases short and J 0 bases short, with 8 bases between. This CDR3 comprises 14 residues. CDR3 region: CASSPEHVNTEAFF. The CDR3 DNA is TGTGCCAGCTCACCCGAACACGTGAACACTGAAGCTTTCTTT.

V is TRBV27 and J is TRBJ1-5, with 8 bases aligning to TRBD1. CDR3 length equals 14 residues. V trimming: 2 bases; J trimming: 7 bases; junction bases outside the gene matches: 4. The germline CDR1 and CDR2 sequences are MNHEY and SMNVEV (reference sequence). The CDR3 DNA reads TGTGCCAGCAGTTTAGAGTCAGGGGGCCAGCCCCAGCATTTT. Amino acids: CASSLESGGQPQHF.